This passage covers 26 T cell receptor beta chains from one sample sequenced in a study of identical twins (TCRdb year 2016). The library was made by 5' RACE. The reads were generated on an Illumina HiSeq 2000. The public reads were reanalyzed by TCRdb: fastp trimming at Q25, MiXCR alignment, in-frame beta chains only. All rows with the same CDR3 protein become a single entry with the most common DNA and genes. The sample table records 1.5 million to 2 million distinct CDR3 sequences; about 32% of these occur just once. The top ten constitute more than 0.25% of the sample. Sequenced material: cord blood. The receptors stem from a newborn girl in good health.

The chain carries TRBV29-1 and TRBJ2-5; D call uncertain. CDR1 is SQVTM and CDR2 is ANQGSEA in the germline V gene. The CDR3 has 11 residues. Between the trimmed V and J ends, which lost 3 bases and 11 bases, there was a span of 13 bases. The CDR3 nucleotides read TGCAGCGTTGAGGTCCTTCTTAGGCAGTACTTC. It encodes CSVEVLLRQYF.

DNA for the CDR3: TGTGCCAGCAGTCCCCGCCGTCCGGAGACCCAGTACTTC. This encodes CASSPRRPETQYF. The rearrangement links TRBV12-3 or TRBV12-4 to TRBJ2-4; D is unclear. The DNA end is a closer match to TRBJ2-5, so the J assignment may be wrong. This CDR3 is built from 13 residues.

There are a few counts of this clonotype. V and J are TRBV6-5 and TRBJ2-7; weak D call: TRBD1 (5 bases). The J call may be in error: the DNA end matches TRBJ2-5 better. CDR1 MNHEY and CDR2 SVGAGI come from the germline V gene. The CDR3 length is 14 residues. In nucleotides, the CDR3 is TGTGCCAGCAGCCGACAGATTCCACAAGAGACCCAGTACTTC. It encodes CASSRQIPQETQYF.

The chain employs TRBV20-1 and TRBJ2-1; D is unresolved. CDR1 is DFQATT, CDR2 SNEGSKA, per germline (reference sequence). Trimming pared 5 bases from V and 7 bases from J, leaving 12 bases between. The CDR3 consists of 12 residues. The CDR3 is CSAGDSPNEQFF. CDR3 DNA: TGCAGTGCTGGGGATAGCCCTAATGAGCAGTTCTTC.

The rearrangement links TRBV20-1 to TRBJ1-3; D is perhaps TRBD1 (6 bases). Trimming shortened V by 6 bases and J by 0 bases, and 9 bases separated the two germline ends. This CDR3 comprises 13 residues. Germline assignment: CDR1 DFQATT and CDR2 SNEGSKA (reference sequence). CDR3: CSAGQPSGNTIYF. The CDR3 nucleotides read TGCAGTGCCGGACAGCCCTCTGGAAACACCATATATTTT.

The chain uses TRBV6-5 and TRBJ1-5; possibly TRBD1 for D (5 bases). Germline lookup yields CDR1 MNHEY and CDR2 SVGAGI. The ends were cut back, 3 bases at V and 4 bases at J, with 13 bases in the middle. CDR3 length equals 15 residues. In DNA, the CDR3 is TGTGCCAGCAGTTATAGGGCAGGGCGTAATCAGCCCCAGCATTTT. Protein product: CASSYRAGRNQPQHF.

The chain uses TRBV20-1 and TRBJ2-3; D tentatively reads TRBD1 or TRBD2 (5 bases each). The V gene's germline CDR1 is DFQATT and CDR2 SNEGSKA (reference sequence). The CDR3 is 14 amino acids. In DNA form, the CDR3 reads TGCAGGGTAAGCCGACGTGGGACCACAGATACGCAGTATTTT. Its protein product is CRVSRRGTTDTQYF.

V is TRBV27 and J is TRBJ2-5, with D hard to call. Germline V gene lookup returns CDR1 MNHEY and CDR2 SMNVEV (reference sequence). The CDR3 is 13 residues long. Trimming shortened V by 4 bases and J by 11 bases, and 17 bases separated the two germline ends. The CDR3 DNA sequence: TGTGCCAGCAGTTCCGTACTAAACAATGAGCAGTACTTC. It encodes CASSSVLNNEQYF.

The table lists this clonotype with many counts. V is TRBV29-1 and J is TRBJ2-7; possible D gene TRBD2, 6 bases. The germline V and J ends were trimmed by 6 bases and 1 base, with 25 bases remaining between them. This CDR3 region has 17 residues. Germline values: CDR1 SQVTM, CDR2 ANQGSEA. CDR3 in DNA: TGCAGCGTGGCGGGGTACGGTACCGACCTCTCATCCTACGAGCAGTACTTC. Translating it yields CSVAGYGTDLSSYEQYF.

On this clonotype: It may be a read error: a sequence one base away is much more abundant. The chain carries TRBV3-1 and TRBJ2-3, with D perhaps matching TRBD2 (6 bases). This CDR3 has 16 residues. The germline gives CDR1 LGHDT, CDR2 YNNKEL (reference sequence). The CDR3 sequence is CAGSPLGGGSTDTQYF. CDR3 DNA sequence: TGTGCCGGCAGCCCACTCGGAGGAGGGAGCACAGATACGCAGTATTTT.

V and J are TRBV7-2 and TRBJ2-5; TRBD2 aligns across 7 bases. Germline CDR1 is SGHTA and CDR2 is FQGNSA. This CDR3 contains 15 residues. The V gene end was trimmed by 9 bases and the J gene end by 11 bases; junction bases not matched to a gene: 21. For the CDR3, the DNA is TGTGCCAGTAGTCTCGTCGGGGGGAGCTACAATGAGCAGTACTTC. Its protein product is CASSLVGGSYNEQYF.

The V gene is TRBV12-3 or TRBV12-4, the J gene TRBJ2-4; no clear D gene. Between the trimmed V and J ends, which lost 0 bases and 8 bases, there was a span of 11 bases. This CDR3 comprises 14 residues. The CDR3, as DNA: TGTGCCAGCAGTTTAGCGTATGGGGTTGACATTCAGTACTTC. Translating gives CASSLAYGVDIQYF.

V gene TRBV2 combines with J gene TRBJ1-1, with D maybe TRBD1 (5 bases). Germline V gives CDR1 SNHLY, CDR2 FYNNEI. Trimming removed 3 bases from V and 1 base from J, with 12 bases in between. This CDR3 spans 15 amino acids. The DNA of the CDR3 is TGTGCCAGCAGTGATTTTGGGGGAGGGAACACTGAAGCTTTCTTT. It translates to CASSDFGGGNTEAFF.

The chain carries TRBV2 and TRBJ1-6; 7 bases align to TRBD1. This CDR3 has 16 residues. The ends lost 7 bases at V and 6 bases at J; junction bases unmatched: 12. Germline values: CDR1 SNHLY, CDR2 FYNNEI. CDR3 in DNA: TGTGCCAGCATTTCCCAGGGGGGAATTTTTAATTCACCCCTCCACTTT. Amino acid sequence: CASISQGGIFNSPLHF.

This clonotype has just a few counts. CDR3 coding DNA: TGTGCCAGCCGACCCGGTGGTGCCTACAATGAGCAGTTCTTC. Encoded protein: CASRPGGAYNEQFF. The chain uses TRBV27 and TRBJ2-1, with D hard to call. In germline, CDR1 is MNHEY, CDR2 SMNVEV (reference sequence). The CDR3 is made up of 14 amino acids. V gave up 8 bases and J gave up 2 bases, with 13 bases separating them.

This clonotype was found a few times. The chain has TRBV5-6 and TRBJ2-7; no definite D call. This CDR3 has 13 residues. Trimming took off 4 bases at V and 2 bases at J, with 10 bases between the two ends. From germline, CDR1 is SGHDT and CDR2 YYEEEE. Here the CDR3 reads CASSGRLTYEQYF. The CDR3 DNA is TGTGCCAGCAGCGGGCGACTTACCTACGAGCAGTACTTC. The full variable domain, in which reference TRBV5-6 and TRBJ2-7 provide the parts outside the CDR3, is DAGVTQSPTHLIKTRGQQVTLRCSPKSGHDTVSWYQQALGQGPQFIFQYYEEEERQRGNFPDRFSGHQFPNYSSELNVNALLLGDSALYLCASSGRLTYEQYFGPGTRLTVT.

Only a few counts were recorded for this clonotype. The rearrangement links TRBV20-1 to TRBJ2-1; D assignment may be TRBD1 or TRBD2 (5 bases each). The germline V gene encodes CDR1 DFQATT and CDR2 SNEGSKA (reference sequence). V was cut by 7 bases and J by 4 bases, with 17 bases left in between. The CDR3 sequence is 14 residues long. This chain's CDR3 is CSGERREGYNEQFF. For the CDR3, the DNA is TGCAGTGGGGAGCGCCGAGAGGGGTACAATGAGCAGTTCTTC.

This CDR3 is CSVALGGDTQYF. CDR3 nucleotides: TGCAGCGTCGCCCTAGGGGGGGATACGCAGTATTTT. The V gene is TRBV29-1, the J gene TRBJ2-3; either TRBD1 or TRBD2 may fit D (6 bases each). The ends were cut back, 6 bases at V and 6 bases at J, with 13 bases in the middle. This CDR3 is 12 amino acids long. Germline assignment: CDR1 SQVTM and CDR2 ANQGSEA.

The chain links TRBV6-6 to TRBJ1-3, with D hard to call. The CDR3 runs 16 residues. Germline V CDR1 and CDR2: MNHNY, SVGAGI (reference sequence). This CDR3 is CASGFEDLLSGNTIYF. The DNA for the CDR3 is TGTGCTAGCGGCTTCGAGGACTTACTCTCTGGAAACACCATATATTTT.

The chain is built from TRBV3-1 and TRBJ2-5, with D perhaps matching TRBD2 (6 bases). Trimming took 0 bases from V and 1 from J, leaving 15 bases between them. In germline, CDR1 is LGHDT, CDR2 YNNKEL (reference sequence). This CDR3 comprises 17 residues. The CDR3 protein is CASSQDRVFGGQETQYF. The CDR3, as DNA: TGTGCCAGCAGCCAAGATCGGGTCTTCGGGGGCCAAGAGACCCAGTACTTC.

The genes are TRBV20-1 and TRBJ1-5, with D possibly matching TRBD1 (6 bases). V lost 0 bases and J 9 bases, leaving 12 bases between the germline ends. CDR3 length: 13 amino acids. The germline V gene encodes CDR1 DFQATT and CDR2 SNEGSKA (reference sequence). CDR3 DNA: TGCAGTGCTAGAGATCGTCAGGGGACGCCCCAGCATTTT. It codes for CSARDRQGTPQHF.

This clonotype was seen at least ten times. The genes are TRBV5-1 and TRBJ2-1; 11 bases match TRBD2. The junction had 1 base not matched to a gene; V was cut back by 2 bases and J by 0 bases. CDR3 length equals 16 residues. CDR1 and CDR2 from the germline V gene are SGHRS and YFSETQ. As DNA, the CDR3 is TGCGCCAGCAGCTTTAGCGGGAGGGGCTCCTACAATGAGCAGTTCTTC. Its protein product is CASSFSGRGSYNEQFF. Full variable domain (rest looked up from reference TRBV5-1 and TRBJ2-1): KAGVTQTPRYLIKTRGQQVTLSCSPISGHRSVSWYQQTPGQGLQFLFEYFSETQRNKGNFPGRFSGRQFSNSRSEMNVSTLELGDSALYLCASSFSGRGSYNEQFFGPGTRLTVL.

The CDR3 nucleotides are TGTGCCAGTAGTGTCAACAGGGGCCCTGCGGATCAGCCCCAGCATTTT. Translation gives CASSVNRGPADQPQHF. V is TRBV19 and J is TRBJ1-5; TRBD1 matches 7 bases. The germline V gene has CDR1 LNHDA and CDR2 SQIVND (reference sequence). V dropped 5 bases and J dropped 5; count of bases not matched to a gene: 12. The CDR3 runs 16 residues.

The CDR3 sequence: CASSSDRVGTEAFF. The CDR3, as DNA: TGTGCCAGCAGTTCGGACAGGGTTGGCACTGAAGCTTTCTTT. The chain recombines TRBV6-1 with TRBJ1-1; 8 bases fit TRBD1. CDR1 is MNHNS and CDR2 is SASEGT in the germline V gene. V was pared by 5 bases and J by 4 bases, with 6 bases of the junction left unmatched. This CDR3 has 14 residues.

The chain has TRBV2 and TRBJ2-1; TRBD2 matches 7 bases. Unmatched junction bases numbered 14, after V lost 7 bases and J lost 8 bases. CDR3 length: 15 amino acids. CDR1 and CDR2 from the germline V gene are SNHLY and FYNNEI. As DNA, the CDR3 is TGTGCCAGCAAGCGCGGTCCGGGCGGGAGTTATGAGCAGTTCTTC. Translated: CASKRGPGGSYEQFF.

This clonotype was seen a handful of times. The V gene is TRBV2, the J gene TRBJ1-2; 8 bases fit TRBD1. Unmatched junction bases numbered 4, after V lost 2 bases and J lost 5 bases. This CDR3 contains 14 residues. CDR1 and CDR2 from the germline V gene are SNHLY and FYNNEI. The CDR3: CASSEFRGRYGYTF. Here the CDR3 DNA reads TGTGCCAGCAGTGAATTCAGGGGGCGATATGGCTACACCTTC. Looking up the rest from reference TRBV2 and TRBJ1-2 gives the full variable domain: EPEVTQTPSHQVTQMGQEVILRCVPISNHLYFYWYRQILGQKVEFLVSFYNNEISEKSEIFDDQFSVERPDGSNFTLKIRSTKLEDSAMYFCASSEFRGRYGYTFGSGTRLTVV.